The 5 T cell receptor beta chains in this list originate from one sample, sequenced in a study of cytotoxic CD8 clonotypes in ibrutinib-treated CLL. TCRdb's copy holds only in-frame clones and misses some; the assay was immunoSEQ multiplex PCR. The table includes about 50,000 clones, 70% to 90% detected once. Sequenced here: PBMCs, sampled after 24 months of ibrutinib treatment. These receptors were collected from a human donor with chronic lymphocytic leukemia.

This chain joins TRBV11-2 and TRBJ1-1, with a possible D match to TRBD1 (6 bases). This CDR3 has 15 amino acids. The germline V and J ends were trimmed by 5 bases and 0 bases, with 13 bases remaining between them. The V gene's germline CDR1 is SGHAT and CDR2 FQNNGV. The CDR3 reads CASSDRGGVNTEAFF. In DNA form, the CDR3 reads TGTGCCAGCAGCGATCGAGGGGGGGTGAACACTGAAGCTTTCTTT.

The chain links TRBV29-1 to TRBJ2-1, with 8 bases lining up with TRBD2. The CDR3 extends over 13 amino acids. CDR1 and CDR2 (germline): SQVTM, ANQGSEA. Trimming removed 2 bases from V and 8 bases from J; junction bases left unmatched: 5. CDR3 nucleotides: TGCAGCGTTGAAAGGGCGGGAGGCGATGAGCAGTTCTTC. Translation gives CSVERAGGDEQFF.

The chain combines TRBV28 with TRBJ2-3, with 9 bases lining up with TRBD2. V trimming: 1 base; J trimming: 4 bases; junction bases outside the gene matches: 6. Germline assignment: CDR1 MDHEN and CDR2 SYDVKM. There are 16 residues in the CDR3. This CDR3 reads CASSLYAGGPADTQYF. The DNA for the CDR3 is TGTGCCAGCAGTTTATATGCGGGAGGGCCGGCAGATACGCAGTATTTT. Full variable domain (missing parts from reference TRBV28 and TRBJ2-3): DVKVTQSSRYLVKRTGEKVFLECVQDMDHENMFWYRQDPGLGLRLIYFSYDVKMKEKGDIPEGYSVSREKKERFSLILESASTNQTSMYLCASSLYAGGPADTQYFGPGTRLTVL.

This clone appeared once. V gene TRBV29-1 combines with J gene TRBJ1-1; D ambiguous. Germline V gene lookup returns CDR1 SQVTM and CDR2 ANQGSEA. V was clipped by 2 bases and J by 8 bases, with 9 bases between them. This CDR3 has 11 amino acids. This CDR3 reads CSVEPVQEAFF. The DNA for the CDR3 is TGCAGCGTTGAACCGGTACAAGAAGCTTTCTTT.

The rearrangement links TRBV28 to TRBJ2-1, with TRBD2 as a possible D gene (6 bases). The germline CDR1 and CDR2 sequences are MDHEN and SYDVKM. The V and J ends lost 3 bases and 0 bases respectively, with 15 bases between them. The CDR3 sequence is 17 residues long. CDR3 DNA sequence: TGTGCCAGCAGTTTCACCCTCGGAGGGAGCTCCTACAATGAGCAGTTCTTC. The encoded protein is CASSFTLGGSSYNEQFF.